A single sample is the source of the 9 T cell receptor beta chains below, sequenced in a study of T cell changes during pregnancy in multiple sclerosis. Profiling relied on immunoSEQ multiplex PCR, and the TCRdb table lists in-frame clones only, not all of them. This repertoire shows approximately 61,000 clones, roughly 90% found once; its top ten account for less than 2%. Material: peripheral blood, obtained in the first trimester of pregnancy. The receptors originated from a female donor with multiple sclerosis, enrolled in a pregnancy study.

This CDR3 is CASSEGTGGNNQPQHF. The CDR3 region has the DNA TGTGCCAGCAGTGAGGGAACAGGGGGTAACAATCAGCCCCAGCATTTT. V usage is TRBV2 and J usage is TRBJ1-5, with 8 bases aligning to TRBD1. With V trimmed by 3 bases and J by 3 bases, 7 bases remained unmatched. In germline, CDR1 is SNHLY, CDR2 FYNNEI. This CDR3 region has 16 residues.

This clone appeared once. This CDR3 is CASSLGGTSWKPPLFYNEQFF. In DNA, the CDR3 is TGTGCCAGCAGCTTAGGGGGGACTAGTTGGAAACCCCCGCTCTTCTACAATGAGCAGTTCTTC. V and J are TRBV13 and TRBJ2-1; 8 bases are a match to TRBD2. Per the germline V gene, CDR1 is PRHDT and CDR2 is FYEKMQ (reference sequence). The CDR3 totals 21 residues. Trimming removed 0 bases from V and 3 bases from J; junction bases left unmatched: 19.

This clone was recorded only once. This chain connects TRBV4-1 to TRBJ1-2; 7 bases line up with TRBD1. CDR1 and CDR2 from the germline V gene are MGHRA and YSYEKL. The CDR3 consists of 15 residues. V was clipped by 0 bases and J by 3 bases; unmatched bases: 4. CDR3 DNA sequence: TGCGCCAGCAGCCAAGAACCAGGGGGTGACTATGGCTACACCTTC. It translates to CASSQEPGGDYGYTF.

The chain combines TRBV6-5 with TRBJ2-1, with unresolved D. V was clipped by 8 bases and J by 4 bases, with 6 bases between them. The CDR3 is made up of 11 amino acids. Germline CDR1 MNHEY, CDR2 SVGAGI. The DNA for the CDR3 is TGTGCCAGCGGCACGTACAATGAGCAGTTCTTC. It encodes CASGTYNEQFF.

J is TRBJ2-7 and V is TRBV7-2, with TRBD2 as a possible D gene (6 bases). V shed 4 bases and J shed 3 bases, with 10 bases lying between them. The length of the CDR3 is 13 residues. Germline assignment: CDR1 SGHTA and CDR2 FQGNSA. For the CDR3, the DNA is TGTGCCAGCAGCTCGGGACTCGGCTACGAGCAGTACTTC. The encoded protein is CASSSGLGYEQYF.

This chain uses TRBV5-6 with TRBJ1-1; TRBD1 is a possible D gene (6 bases). Germline CDR1 is SGHDT and CDR2 is YYEEEE. The CDR3 runs to 15 residues. The V end lost 7 bases, the J end lost 5 bases, and 21 bases lay between the germline ends. The CDR3 DNA reads as TGTGCCAGCGACACCCTTGGGGGCAAAAGTACTGAAGCTTTCTTT. Amino acids: CASDTLGGKSTEAFF.

The chain employs TRBV7-9 and TRBJ2-1, with D possibly TRBD2 on 6 matching bases. Per the germline V gene, CDR1 is SEHNR and CDR2 is FQNEAQ (reference sequence). The CDR3 has 14 residues. V lost 3 bases and J lost 5, with 11 bases in between. CDR3 sequence: CASSFSSANNEQFF. The CDR3, as DNA: TGTGCCAGCAGCTTTTCTAGCGCGAACAATGAGCAGTTCTTC.

This clone was counted between two and nine times. A read error may produce the germline difference seen at one junction end. The chain has TRBV30 and TRBJ1-1; 7 bases are shared with TRBD1. The CDR3 runs to 15 residues. From germline, CDR1 is GTSNPN and CDR2 SVGIG (reference sequence). The chain's CDR3 is CAWGVRTGKNTEAFF. CDR3 DNA sequence: TGTGCCTGGGGTGTCAGGACAGGTAAAAACACTGAAGCTTTCTTT.

CDR3 nucleotide sequence: TGCGCCAGCAGCCCGACGTCTAGCGCTCAAGAGACCCAGTACTTC. It yields the protein CASSPTSSAQETQYF. The chain has TRBV5-1 and TRBJ2-5; D is possibly TRBD2 (6 bases). Germline assignment: CDR1 SGHRS and CDR2 YFSETQ. Trimming stripped 4 bases from V and 2 bases from J, with 15 bases between. The CDR3 extends over 15 amino acids.